This TCR beta chain was identified in a study of metastatic and nonmetastatic thyroid tumors. The wider study: The study looked at repertoires side by side in blood and in tumor or nodule tissue from malignant and benign thyroid patients. Points from the study as a whole: Malignant thyroid tumors reportedly had TCR beta diversity that was significantly higher than in benign nodules, in blood and tumor.

J gave up 9 bases and V 7 bases, and 14 bases lay outside the gene matches. This CDR3 region has 14 residues. Germline CDR1 and CDR2: SGDLS and YYNGEE. Not a single patient had been given any form of treatment at any point before undergoing thyroid surgery. In the authors' methods: The study built a papillary thyroid cancer distant-metastasis classifier from CDR3 differences across clinicopathological groups. TCRdb reanalyzed the PCR reads with MiXCR. The V and J calls reflect TCRdb's pipeline rather than the authors' work. This repertoire shows about 39,000 clones, around 10% found once; its top ten account for roughly 9%. This clone came up many times. The antigen is undetermined. Additional DNA sequences in this sample encode the identical CDR3.

The V and J genes are TRBV9 and TRBJ2-3; 7 bases match TRBD2. The sequencing sample was made of blood. The source of this sequence is a male donor with papillary thyroid cancer or a benign thyroid nodule (not recorded which). Some clones in this sample may be carry-over from other donors' samples. The CDR3 region is CASGGVSPMRTQYF. CDR3 nucleotide sequence: TGTGCCAGCGGGGGGGTCAGCCCGATGCGCACGCAGTATTTT.